This T cell receptor (beta chain) was documented in a study of OX40 agonist ivuxolimab in advanced cancers. Study results and caveats: Patients who responded partially at 0.1-3.0 mg/kg showed clonal expansion ranking among the lowest. Expanded clones belonging to CD8+ T cells outnumbered, on average, those of CD4+. The antigens recognized by the expanded peripheral T cells, that is their antigen specificity, were not determined.

Sequenced by immunoSEQ multiplex PCR; TCRdb stores in-frame clones only, minus some. The sample consists of about 35,000 clones, 65% to 80% of them appearing once. Blood draws occurred at baseline, cycle 4 day 1, and cycle 7 day 1. The germline V gene encodes CDR1 SGHNT and CDR2 YYREEE (reference sequence). This CDR3 comprises 18 residues. With 0 bases clipped from V and 0 bases from J, the junction kept 6 bases outside the gene matches. Note on this clone: Its antigen is unknown.

The source was CD4+ or CD8+ T cells sorted from blood, collected in a trial of the OX40 agonist ivuxolimab. The chain uses TRBV5-4 and TRBJ2-2; 9 positions agree with TRBD2. The receptor's source is an adult with an advanced solid tumor such as melanoma, head and neck, liver or kidney cancer. This CDR3 is CASSLGGSGGPNTGELFF. The CDR3 bases are TGTGCCAGCAGCTTGGGTGGTAGCGGGGGACCGAACACCGGGGAGCTGTTTTTT.